The clone carrying this T cell receptor (beta chain) was observed at least ten times. Its antigen is not identified. Through Arm-PCR of CDR3 regions and iRepertoire HTBI primers, TCR beta libraries were built. MiXCR, applied by TCRdb to the multiplex PCR reads, yields one record per CDR3 protein. This sample carries 500,000 to 800,000 distinct CDR3 sequences, 25% to 35% of them seen once, and the ten largest clones take around 42%. Time point denoted: persistent/refractory GD, antithyroid drugs over 5 years with positive TRAb. PBMC-derived RNA was used for the TCR library. As collected, the peripheral blood samples measured 7 to 9.5 milliliters each and went into EDTA tubes. The data stem from a study of regulatory T cells in long-lasting Graves disease. Study information: The definition of persistent Graves' disease was over 5 years of antithyroid drugs with positive TSH receptor antibodies.

Trimming removed 6 bases from V and 1 base from J; junction bases left unmatched: 4. This CDR3 is 16 amino acids long. Germline V CDR1 and CDR2: SNHLY, FYNNEI. Study-wide points: Persistent disease favored TRBV28, TRBJ1-2 and TRBJ2-5. A greater number of public clonotypes (roughly 2,700) was shared by persistent patients than by new patients (around 960).

The sequence came from a female donor with Graves disease. The sequences come from peripheral blood mononuclear cells (PBMCs), collected when the disease was refractory, from a patient treated with antithyroid drugs. V is TRBV2 and J is TRBJ2-6; TRBD1 matches at 9 bases. As DNA, the CDR3 is TGTGCCAGCAGCGGGACAGGGAGATCTGGGGCCAACGTCCTGACTTTC. Amino acid sequence: CASSGTGRSGANVLTF.